The next 2 T cell receptor beta chains were all read from a single sample in a study of blood T cell repertoires in COVID-19. Assay: immunoSEQ multiplex PCR; the TCRdb copy retains only in-frame clones and omits some. The table has roughly 35,000 clones, about 89% seen once; the top ten hold 35% to 55%. Sequenced material: peripheral blood. These receptors originate from a human donor in a cohort sampled during active COVID-19.

The CDR3: CASSFRGTSGLQETQYF. The CDR3 bases are TGTGCCAGCAGTTTTCGCGGGACTAGCGGCCTCCAAGAGACCCAGTACTTC. The chain uses TRBV28 and TRBJ2-5; TRBD2 agrees at 11 bases. V was pared by 3 bases and J by 1 base, with 7 bases of the junction left unmatched. Germline V lookup: CDR1 MDHEN, CDR2 SYDVKM. The CDR3 covers 17 residues. Supplemented by reference TRBV28 and TRBJ2-5, the full variable domain reads DVKVTQSSRYLVKRTGEKVFLECVQDMDHENMFWYRQDPGLGLRLIYFSYDVKMKEKGDIPEGYSVSREKKERFSLILESASTNQTSMYLCASSFRGTSGLQETQYFGPGTRLLVL.

V gene TRBV7-2 combines with J gene TRBJ2-7; 10 nucleotides align to TRBD1. CDR3 length: 15 amino acids. Trimming at V came to 4 bases and at J to 6 bases, leaving 9 bases not matched to a gene. Germline CDR1 reads SGHTA; CDR2 reads FQGNSA. The CDR3 reads CASSSTHGTGVEQYF. In nucleotides, the CDR3 is TGTGCCAGCAGCTCGACACACGGGACAGGGGTCGAGCAGTACTTC.